The 4 T cell receptor beta chains in this list originate from one sample, sequenced in a study of PD-L1 blockade in urothelial cancer. Clones were sequenced by immunoSEQ multiplex PCR, and TCRdb holds only the in-frame ones, with some missing. This sample has 50,000 to 55,000 clones, with approximately 80% found just once. Sequencing was performed on PBMCs, taken around atezolizumab (anti-PD-L1) treatment. The receptors shown here come from a man in his 70s with urothelial cancer.

In DNA form, the CDR3 reads TGTGCCAGCAGTTACTCAGACAGGGGTCGGGGCTACACCTTC. Translating it yields CASSYSDRGRGYTF. The rearrangement links TRBV6-5 to TRBJ1-2; 8 nucleotides align to TRBD1. Trimming took 0 bases from V and 8 from J; bases not matched to a gene: 5. CDR3 length equals 14 residues. From germline, CDR1 is MNHEY and CDR2 SVGAGI.

The chain employs TRBV7-8 and TRBJ1-2; TRBD1 matches at 8 bases. Germline V CDR1 and CDR2: SGHVS, FQNEAQ. The CDR3 spans 14 residues. V shed 3 bases, J shed 8 bases, and the junction held 8 bases outside the gene matches. CDR3 coding DNA: TGTGCCAGCAGCTTTGAGGGCGACAGGGGAGGCTACACCTTC. Protein sequence: CASSFEGDRGGYTF.

This clone was found once. The V gene is TRBV28, the J gene TRBJ2-7; 10 nucleotides line up with TRBD1. The CDR3 is made up of 16 amino acids. Germline trimming cut 6 bases from V and 5 bases from J; bases unmatched to any gene: 13. Germline CDR1 is MDHEN and CDR2 is SYDVKM. The CDR3 DNA follows: TGTGCCAGCAGCCCTAGCTTGGGACAGGGGAATGACGAGCAGTACTTC. Protein sequence: CASSPSLGQGNDEQYF.

This clone was observed a few times. The chain couples TRBV7-2 to TRBJ2-1; TRBD2 matches 11 bases. The V gene's germline CDR1 is SGHTA and CDR2 FQGNSA. The CDR3 runs to 14 residues. The junction had 5 bases not matched to a gene; V was cut back by 2 bases and J by 11 bases. CDR3 protein: CASSLSTSGRKQFF. DNA of the CDR3: TGTGCCAGCAGCTTAAGCACTAGCGGGAGAAAGCAGTTCTTC.